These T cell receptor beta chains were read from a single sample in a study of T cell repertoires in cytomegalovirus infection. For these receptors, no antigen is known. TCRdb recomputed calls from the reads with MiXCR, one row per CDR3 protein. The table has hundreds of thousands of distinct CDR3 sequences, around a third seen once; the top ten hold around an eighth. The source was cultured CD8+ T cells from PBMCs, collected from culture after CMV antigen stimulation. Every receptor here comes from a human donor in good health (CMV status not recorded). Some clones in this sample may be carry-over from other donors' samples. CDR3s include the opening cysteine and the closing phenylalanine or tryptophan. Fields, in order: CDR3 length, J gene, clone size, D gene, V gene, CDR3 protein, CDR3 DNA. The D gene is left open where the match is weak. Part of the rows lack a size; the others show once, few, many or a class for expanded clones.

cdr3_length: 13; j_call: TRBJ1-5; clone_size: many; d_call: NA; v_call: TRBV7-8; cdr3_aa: CASRSTEISPQHF; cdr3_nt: TGTGCCAGCAGAAGCACAGAAATCAGCCCCCAGCATTTT
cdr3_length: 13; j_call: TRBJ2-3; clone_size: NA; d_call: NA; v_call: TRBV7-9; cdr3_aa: CASSPANTDTQYF; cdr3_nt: TGTGCCAGCAGCCCCGCAAACACAGATACGCAGTATTTT
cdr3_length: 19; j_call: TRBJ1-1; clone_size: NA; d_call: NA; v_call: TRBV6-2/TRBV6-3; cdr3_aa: CASSYSMGRVRMGNTEAFF; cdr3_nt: TGTGCCAGCAGTTACTCGATGGGCAGGGTGAGAATGGGGAACACTGAAGCTTTCTTT
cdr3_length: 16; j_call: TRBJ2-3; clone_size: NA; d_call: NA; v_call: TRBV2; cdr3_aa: CASSELALRGTDTQYF; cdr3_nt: TGTGCCAGCAGTGAACTCGCCCTGAGGGGCACAGATACGCAGTATTTT
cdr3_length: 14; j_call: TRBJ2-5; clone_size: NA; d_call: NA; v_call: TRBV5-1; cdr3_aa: CASSPAVLGETQYF; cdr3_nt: TGCGCCAGCAGCCCCGCCGTGTTGGGAGAGACCCAGTACTTC
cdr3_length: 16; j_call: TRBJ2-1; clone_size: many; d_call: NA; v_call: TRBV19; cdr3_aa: CASSIGGSSSYNEQFF; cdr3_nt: TGTGCCAGTAGTATAGGAGGCAGTAGCTCCTACAATGAGCAGTTCTTC
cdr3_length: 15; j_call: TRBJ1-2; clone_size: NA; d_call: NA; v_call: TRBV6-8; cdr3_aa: CASSHTLGGGYGYTF; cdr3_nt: TGTGCCAGCAGTCACACCCTAGGGGGGGGCTATGGCTACACCTTC
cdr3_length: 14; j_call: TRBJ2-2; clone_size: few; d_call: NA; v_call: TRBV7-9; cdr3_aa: CASSLVRGAGELFF; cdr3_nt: TGTGCCAGCAGCTTAGTCCGGGGTGCCGGGGAGCTGTTTTTT
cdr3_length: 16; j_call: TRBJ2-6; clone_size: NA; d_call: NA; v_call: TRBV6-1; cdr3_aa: CASSEAQEIWANVLTF; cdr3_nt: TGTGCCAGCAGTGAAGCCCAGGAAATCTGGGCCAACGTCCTGACTTTC
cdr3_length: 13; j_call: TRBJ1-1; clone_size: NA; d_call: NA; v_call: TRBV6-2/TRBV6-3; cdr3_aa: CASTPAWNTEAFF; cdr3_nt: TGTGCCAGCACTCCAGCGTGGAACACTGAAGCTTTCTTT
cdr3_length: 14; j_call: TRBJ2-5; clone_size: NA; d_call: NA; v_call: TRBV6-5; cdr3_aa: CGVAPGLNPETQYF; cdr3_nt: TGTGGGGTCGCCCCGGGCCTCAACCCGGAGACCCAGTACTTC
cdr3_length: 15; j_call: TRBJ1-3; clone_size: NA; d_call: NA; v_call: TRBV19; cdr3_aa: CASLAPGNAGNTIYF; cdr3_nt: TGTGCCAGCCTGGCTCCAGGGAATGCTGGAAACACCATATATTTT
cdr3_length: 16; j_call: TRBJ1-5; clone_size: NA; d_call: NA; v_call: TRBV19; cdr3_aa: CASSIVGRGGNQPQHF; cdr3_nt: TGTGCCAGTAGTATAGTCGGCAGGGGCGGCAATCAGCCCCAGCATTTT
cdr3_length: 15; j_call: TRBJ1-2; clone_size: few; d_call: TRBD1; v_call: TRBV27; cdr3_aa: CASSWGRQGNYGYTF; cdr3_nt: TGTGCCAGCAGTTGGGGTCGACAGGGAAACTATGGCTACACCTTC
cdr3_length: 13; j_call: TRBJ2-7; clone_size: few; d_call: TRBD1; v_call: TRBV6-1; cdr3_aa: CASCRGGLDEQYF; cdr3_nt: TGTGCCAGCTGCCGAGGGGGCTTAGACGAGCAGTACTTC
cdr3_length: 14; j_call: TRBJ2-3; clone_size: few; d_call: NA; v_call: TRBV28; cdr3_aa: CASSWDSTTDTQYF; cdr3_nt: TGTGCCAGCAGCTGGGACTCCACCACAGATACGCAGTATTTT
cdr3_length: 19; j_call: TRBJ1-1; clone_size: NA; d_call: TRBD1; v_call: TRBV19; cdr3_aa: CASSFRRDRRSTMNTEAFF; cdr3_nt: TGTGCCAGTAGTTTTCGCCGGGACAGGCGATCGACAATGAACACTGAAGCTTTCTTT
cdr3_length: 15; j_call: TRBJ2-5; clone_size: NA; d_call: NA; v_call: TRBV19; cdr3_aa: CASSILVRELETQYF; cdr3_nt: TGTGCCAGTAGTATACTGGTCAGGGAGCTGGAGACCCAGTACTTC
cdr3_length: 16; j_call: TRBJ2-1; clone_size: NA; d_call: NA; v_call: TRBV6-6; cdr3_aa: CASSYSVGRQLDEQFF; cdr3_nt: TGTGCCAGCAGTTATAGTGTAGGGAGGCAACTCGATGAGCAGTTCTTC
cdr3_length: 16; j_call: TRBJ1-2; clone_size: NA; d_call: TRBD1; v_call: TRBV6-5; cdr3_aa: CASSYSKQGSNYGYTF; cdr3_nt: TGTGCCAGCAGTTACTCAAAACAGGGGTCTAACTATGGCTACACCTTC
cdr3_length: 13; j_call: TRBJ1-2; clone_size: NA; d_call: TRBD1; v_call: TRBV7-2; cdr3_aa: CASSIGTGNGYTF; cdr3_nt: TGTGCCAGCAGCATTGGGACAGGGAATGGCTACACCTTC
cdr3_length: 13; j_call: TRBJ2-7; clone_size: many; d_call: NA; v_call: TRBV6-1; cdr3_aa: CASSAREPYEQYF; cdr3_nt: TGTGCCAGCAGTGCCCGGGAACCTTACGAGCAGTACTTC
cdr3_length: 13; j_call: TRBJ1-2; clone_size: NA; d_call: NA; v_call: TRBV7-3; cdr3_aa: CASSLPNGDGYTF; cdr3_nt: TGTGCCAGCAGCTTACCTAACGGGGACGGCTACACCTTC
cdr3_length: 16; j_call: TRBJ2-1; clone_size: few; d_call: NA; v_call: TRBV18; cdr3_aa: CASSPPDRPYYNEQFF; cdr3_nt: TGTGCCAGCTCACCACCCGACAGGCCTTATTACAATGAGCAGTTCTTC
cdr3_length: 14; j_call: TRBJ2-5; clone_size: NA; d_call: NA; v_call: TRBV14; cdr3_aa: CASSQGHFQETQYF; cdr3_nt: TGTGCCAGCAGCCAAGGACACTTTCAAGAGACCCAGTACTTC